The clone carrying this TCR beta chain was picked up many times. The antigen is not known. The data are from a study of spatial heterogeneity in lung cancer. At the level of the study: A consistent excess of beta-chain over alpha-chain sequences was detected.

Time point given: sample taken at primary tumor resection. Study-wide results and caveats: Of tumor T cells, an estimated coverage of approximately 6.4% was reached for alpha chains and approximately 14% for beta chains. Intratumoral expanded alpha and beta TCR counts were found to track tumor mutation counts.

The CDR3 consists of 11 residues. Trimming took off 8 bases at V and 8 bases at J, with 12 bases between the two ends. TCRdb re-derived calls from the 5' RACE reads in MiXCR, one entry per CDR3 protein. Of around 100,000 distinct CDR3 sequences in the sample, about 4.4% were seen once. The origin of this receptor is a male donor with early-stage non-small cell lung cancer. The source was lung tumor tissue, collected at surgery. The rearrangement links TRBV12-3 or TRBV12-4 to TRBJ1-1; D is ambiguous. As DNA, the CDR3 is TGTGCCAGCGCCAACCAAGCCGAAGCTTTCTTT. This gives the protein CASANQAEAFF.